The text below deals with one TCR beta chain. Its antigen is still unknown. This record comes from a study of CD8 T cells in Susac syndrome. Overall study results and limits: It was acknowledged in the study that the number of individuals who were included in its TCR sequencing and HLA analysis was relatively small.

Roughly 0.45 to 1 ug RNA was reverse transcribed with random hexamers. An immunoSEQ multiplex PCR amplified TCR beta CDR3 over 54 Vbeta and 13 Jbeta. Via MiXCR, TCRdb re-called the immunoSEQ multiplex PCR reads, giving one row per CDR3 protein. The sample records approximately 170,000 distinct CDR3 sequences, about 91% being singletons. Sequencing of TCR beta drew on CD8+ and CD4+ T cells from blood. TEMRA cells were enriched by FACS, and CD4+ and CD8+ T cells were negatively isolated. The germline V and J ends were trimmed by 8 bases and 6 bases, with 13 bases remaining between them. The CDR3 consists of 13 residues. Germline V CDR1 and CDR2: LNHNV, YYDKDF (reference sequence).

The sequenced material came from CD4+ T cells from PBMCs. This receptor was taken from a human donor in good health. This sequence joins TRBV15 and TRBJ2-2; possible D gene TRBD2, 6 bases. The CDR3 DNA reads as TGTGCCACCCGTGCCGGGAGCCCCGGGGAGCTGTTTTTT. It specifies CATRAGSPGELFF.